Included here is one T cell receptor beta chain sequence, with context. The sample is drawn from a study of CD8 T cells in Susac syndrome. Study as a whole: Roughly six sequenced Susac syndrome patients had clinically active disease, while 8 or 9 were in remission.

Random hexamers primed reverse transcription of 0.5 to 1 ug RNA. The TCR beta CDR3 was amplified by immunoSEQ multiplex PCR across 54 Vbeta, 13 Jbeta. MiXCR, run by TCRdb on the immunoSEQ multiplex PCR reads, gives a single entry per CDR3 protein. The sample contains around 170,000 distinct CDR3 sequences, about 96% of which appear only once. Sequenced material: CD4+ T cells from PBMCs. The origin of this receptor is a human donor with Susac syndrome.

CDR3 DNA sequence: TGCGCCAGCAGCCGCGAGCGGCTAGCCAATGAGCAGTTCTTC. The encoded protein is CASSRERLANEQFF. V is TRBV5-1 and J is TRBJ2-1, with D perhaps TRBD2 (5 bases). The CDR3 sequence is 14 residues long. CDR1 and CDR2 (germline): SGHRS, YFSETQ. V was shortened by 4 bases and J by 6 bases, with 14 bases between the two germline ends. The full variable domain, its missing parts supplied by reference TRBV5-1 and TRBJ2-1, is KAGVTQTPRYLIKTRGQQVTLSCSPISGHRSVSWYQQTPGQGLQFLFEYFSETQRNKGNFPGRFSGRQFSNSRSEMNVSTLELGDSALYLCASSRERLANEQFFGPGTRLTVL.